This T cell receptor beta chain was sequenced for a study of T cells in Graves' hyperthyroidism and ophthalmopathy. With V trimmed by 2 bases and J by 6 bases, 8 bases remained unmatched. CDR3 length: 15 residues. CDR1 and CDR2 from the germline V gene are MDHEN and SYDVKM. TCR beta CDR3 regions were amplified from RNA. HTBI primers drove first-round RT-PCR of the TCR CDR3. Each CDR3 protein gets one entry after TCRdb re-called the multiplex PCR reads with MiXCR. The sample comprises hundreds of thousands of distinct CDR3 sequences, approximately 14% of which are singletons, and 4% to 5.5% rests with the top ten.

The sequence was collected from a woman aged 40 to 50 with Graves' ophthalmopathy. Sequencing was carried out using blood. The V gene is TRBV28, the J gene TRBJ1-2, with 8 bases lining up with TRBD1. The CDR3 DNA reads as TGTGCCAGCAGTTTACCTTTCGGACAGGGCCATGGCTACACCTTC. Its translation: CASSLPFGQGHGYTF.